What follows is one T cell receptor beta chain and its context. Germline is not matched at one junction end, which may reflect a read error. This specimen belongs to a study of technical replicates of blood from a few donors. Here immunoSEQ multiplex PCR was the method, and the copy in TCRdb shows in-frame clones only, minus some. The table includes more than 75,000 clones, approximately 90% detected once. The CDR3 has 16 amino acids. Germline V CDR1 and CDR2: MGHRA, YSYEKL. The J gene is TRBJ1-3, the V gene TRBV4-1; 8 bases are shared with TRBD1. This TCR derives from a human donor in good health. The sequencing sample was made of T cells isolated from PBMCs. This CDR3 is CASSQGSGTGGSTIYF. The CDR3 region has the DNA TGCGCCAGCAGCCAAGGTAGTGGGACAGGAGGAAGCACCATATATTTT.